One and the same sample provided the 20 T cell receptor beta chains below, sequenced in a study of PD-L1 blockade in urothelial cancer. Regarding time point: peripheral blood 6 weeks after treatment start. Sequenced by immunoSEQ multiplex PCR; TCRdb stores in-frame clones only, minus some. The top ten clones hold approximately 8.8% of a sample with 48,000 or so clones, roughly 80% of them seen once. This specimen was PBMCs, taken around atezolizumab (anti-PD-L1) treatment. The receptors come from a man in his sixties or seventies with urothelial cancer.

The J gene is TRBJ2-2, the V gene TRBV11-2; 10 bases line up with TRBD2. The CDR3 spans 15 residues. J gave up 4 bases and V 5 bases, and 4 bases lay outside the gene matches. Germline V gives CDR1 SGHAT, CDR2 FQNNGV. The CDR3 nucleotides are TGTGCCAGCAGCCTTAGCGGGAGGAGCACCGGGGAGCTGTTTTTT. Its translation is CASSLSGRSTGELFF.

This chain connects TRBV6-5 to TRBJ2-7; no firm D call. The V end lost 0 bases, the J end lost 0 bases, and 9 bases lay between the germline ends. CDR1 is MNHEY and CDR2 is SVGAGI in the germline V gene. This CDR3 comprises 15 residues. CDR3 region: CASSYSRRISYEQYF. The DNA of the CDR3 is TGTGCCAGCAGTTACTCGCGGCGGATCTCCTACGAGCAGTACTTC.

The chain joins TRBV5-1 to TRBJ1-2, with TRBD1 matching 7 bases. This CDR3 is built from 13 residues. The V segment lost 4 bases and the J segment 5 bases; nucleotides outside the gene matches: 5. In germline, CDR1 is SGHRS, CDR2 YFSETQ. CDR3 nucleotides: TGCGCCAGCAGCGAACAGGGGTTGTATGGCTACACCTTC. This sequence encodes CASSEQGLYGYTF.

This clone came up once. The chain links TRBV19 to TRBJ2-3; TRBD2 aligns across 8 bases. There are 17 residues in the CDR3. CDR1 is LNHDA and CDR2 is SQIVND in the germline V gene (reference sequence). V lost 6 bases, J lost 2 bases, and 13 bases stayed unmatched. The CDR3 loop is CASSKLSSREATDTQYF. DNA of the CDR3: TGTGCCAGTAGCAAACTCTCGTCGCGGGAGGCCACAGATACGCAGTATTTT.

The V and J genes are TRBV5-4 and TRBJ1-1; tentative D call: TRBD1 (5 bases). Trimming left V 1 base short and J 6 bases short, with 13 bases between. The CDR3 totals 14 residues. Per germline, CDR1 SGHNT and CDR2 YYREEE (reference sequence). In nucleotides, the CDR3 is TGTGCCAGCAGCTTGCAGGGCGTAGAGGCTGAAGCTTTCTTT. Translating it yields CASSLQGVEAEAFF.

The V call is TRBV27, the J call TRBJ2-7; tentatively, D is TRBD2 (6 bases). Germline V gives CDR1 MNHEY, CDR2 SMNVEV (reference sequence). This CDR3 is built from 18 residues. Trimming took off 4 bases at V and 4 bases at J, with 26 bases between the two ends. CDR3 nucleotides: TGTGCCAGCAGTTCCCCCGGTATGTCTTCCCTGGGAGGTTACGAGCAGTACTTC. Encoded protein: CASSSPGMSSLGGYEQYF.

This chain uses TRBV18 with TRBJ2-7; the match to TRBD2 covers 7 bases. The CDR3 sequence is 16 residues long. Germline-derived CDR1 and CDR2 are KGHSH and LQKENI. V was clipped by 3 bases and J by 0 bases; unmatched bases: 8. The CDR3: CASSPSGLSSSYEQYF. CDR3 DNA: TGTGCCAGCTCACCTAGCGGGCTCTCTAGCTCCTACGAGCAGTACTTC.

The gene calls are TRBV12-1 and TRBJ1-2; TRBD1 is the table's D call, not checked against the DNA. TRBV12-1 is classified as a pseudogene. The CDR3 spans 13 residues. In DNA, the CDR3 is TGTGCCAGCAGCTTCGCGACAGCTAATGGCTACACCTTC. It yields the protein CASSFATANGYTF.

This clone was counted only a few times. The chain uses TRBV15 and TRBJ2-7, with 10 bases aligning to TRBD2. The germline CDR1 and CDR2 sequences are LNHNV and YYDKDF (reference sequence). The CDR3 is 15 residues long. J gave up 3 bases and V 6 bases, and 8 bases lay outside the gene matches. CDR3 nucleotides: TGTGCCACCAGTGGGGGGGCTAGCGGGGGCTACGAGCAGTACTTC. Protein product: CATSGGASGGYEQYF.

The rearrangement joins TRBV4-2 to TRBJ2-3; no clear D. The CDR3 sequence is 14 residues long. From germline, CDR1 is LGHNA and CDR2 YNFKEQ. V was trimmed by 0 bases and J by 4 bases, leaving 8 bases between them. The CDR3 nucleotides read TGTGCCAGCAGCCAAGAGGTACGAGCAGATACGCAGTATTTT. It codes for CASSQEVRADTQYF.

V and J are TRBV27 and TRBJ2-5; D is perhaps TRBD2 (6 bases). The ends were cut back, 4 bases at V and 2 bases at J, with 14 bases in the middle. CDR3 size: 15 residues. Germline values: CDR1 MNHEY, CDR2 SMNVEV (reference sequence). The CDR3 region is CASSSSGVGQETQYF. The CDR3 coding sequence is TGTGCCAGCAGTTCATCGGGAGTAGGGCAAGAGACCCAGTACTTC.

V is TRBV5-5 and J is TRBJ1-5; TRBD1 matches at 7 bases. The CDR3 consists of 14 residues. Germline V lookup: CDR1 SGHKS, CDR2 YYEKEE (reference sequence). V lost 4 bases to trimming and J lost 1 base; unmatched junction nucleotides: 2. CDR3 bases: TGTGCCAGCAGCGACAGGGTAAGCAATCAGCCCCAGCATTTT. This gives the protein CASSDRVSNQPQHF.

V usage is TRBV30 and J usage is TRBJ2-2; tentatively, D is TRBD2 (6 bases). Looked up from germline, CDR1 is GTSNPN and CDR2 is SVGIG (reference sequence). CDR3 length: 14 amino acids. Deletions cut 4 bases from V and 3 bases from J, with 12 bases between. The CDR3 is CAWTRLGDTGELFF. The CDR3 DNA reads TGTGCCTGGACGAGACTAGGGGACACCGGGGAGCTGTTTTTT. The whole variable domain, remainder taken from reference TRBV30 and TRBJ2-2, is SQTIHQWPATLVQPVGSPLSLECTVEGTSNPNLYWYRQAAGRGLQLLFYSVGIGQISSEVPQNLSASRPQDRQFILSSKKLLLSDSGFYLCAWTRLGDTGELFFGEGSRLTVL.

V is TRBV28 and J is TRBJ1-3, with TRBD1 matching 7 bases. Looked up from germline, CDR1 is MDHEN and CDR2 is SYDVKM. J lost 3 bases, V lost 5 bases, and 4 bases had no gene match. The CDR3 extends over 14 amino acids. This chain's CDR3 is CASSKTGIGNTIYF. CDR3 DNA sequence: TGTGCCAGCAGTAAGACAGGGATTGGAAACACCATATATTTT.

The chain combines TRBV30 with TRBJ2-3, with 10 bases that match TRBD2. V lost 2 bases to trimming and J lost 3 bases; unmatched junction nucleotides: 2. Germline values: CDR1 GTSNPN, CDR2 SVGIG (reference sequence). The CDR3 contains 14 residues. The CDR3 bases are TGTGCCTGGAGTTTACTAGCGGGAACAGATACGCAGTATTTT. Translation gives CAWSLLAGTDTQYF.

The chain combines TRBV28 with TRBJ2-7; TRBD2 aligns across 7 bases. Trimming cost V 10 bases and J 2 bases; bases outside gene matches: 5. The CDR3 consists of 12 residues. Germline CDR1 and CDR2: MDHEN and SYDVKM. This chain's CDR3 is CATSGGTYEQYF. CDR3 DNA sequence: TGTGCCACCTCGGGGGGTACCTACGAGCAGTACTTC.

V is TRBV6-1 and J is TRBJ1-2, with TRBD1 matching over 8 bases. CDR1 MNHNS and CDR2 SASEGT come from the germline V gene. V lost 2 bases, J lost 5 bases, and 4 bases stayed unmatched. CDR3 length: 14 residues. The DNA for the CDR3 is TGTGCCAGCAGTGAAACGGGACAGGAGTATGGCTACACCTTC. It specifies CASSETGQEYGYTF.

The chain combines TRBV19 with TRBJ2-1; D gene unclear. CDR3 length equals 13 residues. V lost 4 bases and J lost 4, with 8 bases in between. The V gene's germline CDR1 is LNHDA and CDR2 SQIVND (reference sequence). The CDR3 coding sequence is TGTGCCAGTAGTAAAGGCGGATACAATGAGCAGTTCTTC. Its translation is CASSKGGYNEQFF.

The chain carries TRBV6-6 and TRBJ2-3; D gene uncertain. The CDR3 spans 16 residues. In germline, CDR1 is MNHNY, CDR2 SVGAGI (reference sequence). The V end lost 3 bases, the J end lost 0 bases, and 13 bases lay between the germline ends. The CDR3 spells CASSYRLPSSTDTQYF. The CDR3 DNA reads as TGTGCCAGCAGTTATCGACTCCCTTCTAGCACAGATACGCAGTATTTT.

The chain employs TRBV11-3 and TRBJ1-1; D not resolved. Germline V gene sequence: CDR1 SGHNT, CDR2 YENEEA. Trimming left V 2 bases short and J 2 bases short, with 9 bases between. The CDR3 extends over 14 amino acids. For the CDR3, the DNA is TGTGCCAGCAGCTTAACTGCAGGTAACACTGAAGCTTTCTTT. Translation gives CASSLTAGNTEAFF.